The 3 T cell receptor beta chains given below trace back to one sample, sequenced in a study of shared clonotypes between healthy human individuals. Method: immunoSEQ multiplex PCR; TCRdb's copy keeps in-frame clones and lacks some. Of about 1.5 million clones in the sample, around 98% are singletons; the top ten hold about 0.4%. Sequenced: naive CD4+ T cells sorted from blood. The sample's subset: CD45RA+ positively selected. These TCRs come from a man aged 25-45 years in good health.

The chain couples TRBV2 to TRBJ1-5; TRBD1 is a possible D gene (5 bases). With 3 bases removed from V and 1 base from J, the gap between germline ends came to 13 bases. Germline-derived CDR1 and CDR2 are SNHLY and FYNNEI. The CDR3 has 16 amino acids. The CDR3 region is CASSELGRESNQPQHF. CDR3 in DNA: TGTGCCAGCAGTGAGCTAGGCAGGGAGAGCAATCAGCCCCAGCATTTT. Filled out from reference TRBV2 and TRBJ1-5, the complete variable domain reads EPEVTQTPSHQVTQMGQEVILRCVPISNHLYFYWYRQILGQKVEFLVSFYNNEISEKSEIFDDQFSVERPDGSNFTLKIRSTKLEDSAMYFCASSELGRESNQPQHFGDGTRLSIL.

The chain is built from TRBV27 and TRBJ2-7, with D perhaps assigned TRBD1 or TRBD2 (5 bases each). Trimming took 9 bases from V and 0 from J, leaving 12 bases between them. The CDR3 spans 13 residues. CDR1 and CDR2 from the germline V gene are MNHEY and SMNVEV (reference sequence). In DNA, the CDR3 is TGTGCCAGTCATAAGGGGAGCTCCTACGAGCAGTACTTC. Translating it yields CASHKGSSYEQYF.

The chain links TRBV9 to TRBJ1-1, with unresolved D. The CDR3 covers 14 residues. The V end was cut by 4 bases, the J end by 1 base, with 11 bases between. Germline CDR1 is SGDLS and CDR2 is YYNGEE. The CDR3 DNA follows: TGTGCCAGCAGCTTTCGGACGGAGAACACTGAAGCTTTCTTT. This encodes CASSFRTENTEAFF.